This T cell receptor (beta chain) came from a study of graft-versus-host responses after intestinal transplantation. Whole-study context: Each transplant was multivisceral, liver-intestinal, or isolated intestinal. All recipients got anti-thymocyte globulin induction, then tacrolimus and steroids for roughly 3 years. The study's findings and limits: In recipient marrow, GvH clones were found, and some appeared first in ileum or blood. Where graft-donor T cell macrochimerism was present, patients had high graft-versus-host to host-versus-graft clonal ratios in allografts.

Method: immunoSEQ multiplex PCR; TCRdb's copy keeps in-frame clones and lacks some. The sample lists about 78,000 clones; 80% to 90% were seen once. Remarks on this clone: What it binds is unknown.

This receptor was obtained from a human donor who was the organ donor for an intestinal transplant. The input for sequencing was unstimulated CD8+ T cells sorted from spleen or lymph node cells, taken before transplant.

CDR3 sequence reads: CASSVTQHLNYGYTF. The CDR3 DNA follows: TGTGCCAGCAGCGTGACACAACACTTAAACTATGGCTACACCTTC. The rearrangement uses TRBV9 and TRBJ1-2; D ambiguous. The CDR3 contains 15 residues. Trimming took 2 bases from V and 2 from J, leaving 13 bases between them. The germline V gene has CDR1 SGDLS and CDR2 YYNGEE.